This TCR beta chain was documented in a study of blood T cell repertoires in COVID-19. About the study: Samples of COVID-19 (acute and convalescent) were obtained from the United States, Italy and Spain.

The V gene end was trimmed by 3 bases and the J gene end by 4 bases; junction bases not matched to a gene: 4. This CDR3 is 14 amino acids long. The V gene's germline CDR1 is SGHRS and CDR2 YFSETQ. This clone is a singleton in its sample. Different DNA sequences within this sample yield the same CDR3. Assay used: immunoSEQ multiplex PCR; TCRdb lists only in-frame clones, some missing. The sample lists roughly 410,000 clones; 70% to 90% were seen once. The chain combines TRBV5-1 with TRBJ1-5, with 7 bases aligning to TRBD1. The receptor's source is a woman aged 55-69 years with COVID-19, enrolled during active disease. The specimen was peripheral blood. CDR3 coding DNA: TGCGCCAGCAGCTCGGGACAGCCAAATCAGCCCCAGCATTTT. Translated: CASSSGQPNQPQHF.